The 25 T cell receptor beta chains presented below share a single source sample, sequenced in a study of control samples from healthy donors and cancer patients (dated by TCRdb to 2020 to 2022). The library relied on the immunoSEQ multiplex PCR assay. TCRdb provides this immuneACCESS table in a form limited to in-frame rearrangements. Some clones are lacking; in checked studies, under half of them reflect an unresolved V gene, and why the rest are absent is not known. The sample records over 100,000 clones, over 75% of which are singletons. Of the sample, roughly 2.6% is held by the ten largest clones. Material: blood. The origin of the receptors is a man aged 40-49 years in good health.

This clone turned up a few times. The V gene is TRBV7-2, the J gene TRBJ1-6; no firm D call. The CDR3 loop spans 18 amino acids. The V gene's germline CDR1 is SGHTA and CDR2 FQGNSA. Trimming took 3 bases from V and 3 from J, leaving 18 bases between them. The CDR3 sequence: CASSLVGEGGDYNSPLHF. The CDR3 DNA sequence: TGTGCCAGCAGCTTGGTAGGTGAGGGCGGGGACTATAATTCACCCCTCCACTTT.

The CDR3 loop is CASSLNRGIHSGNTIYF. Written as DNA, the CDR3 is TGTGCCAGCAGCTTGAACCGAGGCATCCATTCTGGAAACACCATATATTTT. The genes are TRBV7-8 and TRBJ1-3; D not resolved. This CDR3 has 17 residues. Per the germline V gene, CDR1 is SGHVS and CDR2 is FQNEAQ. V was trimmed by 3 bases and J by 1 base, leaving 16 bases between them.

CDR3 nucleotides: TGTGCCAGTAGCGGCGGGGATGAGCAGTTCTTC. This translates into CASSGGDEQFF. The rearrangement joins TRBV19 to TRBJ2-1; a possible D gene is TRBD2 (6 bases). The V gene's germline CDR1 is LNHDA and CDR2 SQIVND (reference sequence). CDR3 length: 11 residues. Trimming pared 6 bases from V and 8 bases from J, leaving 8 bases between.

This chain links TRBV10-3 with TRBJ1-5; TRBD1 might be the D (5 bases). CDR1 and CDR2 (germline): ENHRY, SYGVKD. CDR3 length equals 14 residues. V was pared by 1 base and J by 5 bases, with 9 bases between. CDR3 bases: TGTGCCATCAGTGAGTATGGAGGGGATCAGCCCCAGCATTTT. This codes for CAISEYGGDQPQHF.

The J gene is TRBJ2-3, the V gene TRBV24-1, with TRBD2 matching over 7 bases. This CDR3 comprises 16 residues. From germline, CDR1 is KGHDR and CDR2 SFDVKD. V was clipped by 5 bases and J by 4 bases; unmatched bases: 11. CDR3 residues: CATSAPGRGGADTQYF. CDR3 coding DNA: TGTGCCACCAGTGCCCCAGGGAGGGGCGGCGCAGATACGCAGTATTTT.

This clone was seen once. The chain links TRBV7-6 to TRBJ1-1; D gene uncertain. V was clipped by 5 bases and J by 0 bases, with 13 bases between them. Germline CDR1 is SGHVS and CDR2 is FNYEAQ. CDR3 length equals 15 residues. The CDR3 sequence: CASSPRGLMNTEAFF. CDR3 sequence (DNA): TGTGCCAGCAGCCCCAGAGGGCTAATGAACACTGAAGCTTTCTTT.

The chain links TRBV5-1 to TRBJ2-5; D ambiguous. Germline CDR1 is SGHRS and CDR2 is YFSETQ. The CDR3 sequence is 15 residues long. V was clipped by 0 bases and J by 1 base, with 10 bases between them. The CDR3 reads CASSLDPAGQETQYF. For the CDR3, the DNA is TGCGCCAGCAGCTTGGATCCGGCAGGCCAAGAGACCCAGTACTTC.

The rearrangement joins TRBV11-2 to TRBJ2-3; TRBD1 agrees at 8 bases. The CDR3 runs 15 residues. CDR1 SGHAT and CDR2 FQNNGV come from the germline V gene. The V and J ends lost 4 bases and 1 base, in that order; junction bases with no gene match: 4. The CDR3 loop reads CASSSTGDGTDTQYF. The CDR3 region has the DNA TGTGCCAGCAGCTCGACAGGGGATGGCACAGATACGCAGTATTTT.

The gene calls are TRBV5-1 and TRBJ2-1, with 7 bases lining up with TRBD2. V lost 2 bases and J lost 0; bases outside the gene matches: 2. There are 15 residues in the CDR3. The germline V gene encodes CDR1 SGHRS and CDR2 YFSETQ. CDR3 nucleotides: TGCGCCAGCAGCTTAAGACTAGCCTCCTACAATGAGCAGTTCTTC. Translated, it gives CASSLRLASYNEQFF.

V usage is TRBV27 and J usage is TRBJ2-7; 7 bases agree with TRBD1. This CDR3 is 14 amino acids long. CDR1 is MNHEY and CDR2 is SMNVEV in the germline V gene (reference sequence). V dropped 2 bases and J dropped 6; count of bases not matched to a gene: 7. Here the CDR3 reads CASSLTGQYREQYF. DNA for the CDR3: TGTGCCAGCAGTTTAACGGGACAGTACCGCGAGCAGTACTTC.

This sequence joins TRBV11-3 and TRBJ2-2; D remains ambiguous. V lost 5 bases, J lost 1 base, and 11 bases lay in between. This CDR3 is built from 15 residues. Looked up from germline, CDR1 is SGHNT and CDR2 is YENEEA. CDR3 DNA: TGTGCCAGCAGCGATATAGGGATGAACACCGGGGAGCTGTTTTTT. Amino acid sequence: CASSDIGMNTGELFF.

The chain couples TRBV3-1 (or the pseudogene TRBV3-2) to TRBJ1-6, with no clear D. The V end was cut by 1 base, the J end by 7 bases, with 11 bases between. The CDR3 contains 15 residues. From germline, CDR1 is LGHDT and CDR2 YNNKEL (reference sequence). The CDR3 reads CASSQVSSSNSPLHF. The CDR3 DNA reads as TGTGCCAGCAGCCAAGTATCCAGCTCGAATTCACCCCTCCACTTT.

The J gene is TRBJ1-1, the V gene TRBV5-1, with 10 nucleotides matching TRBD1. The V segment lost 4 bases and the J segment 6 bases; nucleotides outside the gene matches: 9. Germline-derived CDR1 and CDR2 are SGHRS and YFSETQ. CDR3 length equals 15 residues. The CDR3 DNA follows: TGCGCCAGCAGCGGGTGGGACAGGGGTTCTCCTGAAGCTTTCTTT. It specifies CASSGWDRGSPEAFF.

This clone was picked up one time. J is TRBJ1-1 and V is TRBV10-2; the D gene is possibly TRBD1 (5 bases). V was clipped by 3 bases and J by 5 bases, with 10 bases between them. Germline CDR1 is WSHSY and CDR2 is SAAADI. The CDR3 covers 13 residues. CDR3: CASSDRGVTEAFF. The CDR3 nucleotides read TGCGCCAGCAGTGATCGAGGGGTAACTGAAGCTTTCTTT.

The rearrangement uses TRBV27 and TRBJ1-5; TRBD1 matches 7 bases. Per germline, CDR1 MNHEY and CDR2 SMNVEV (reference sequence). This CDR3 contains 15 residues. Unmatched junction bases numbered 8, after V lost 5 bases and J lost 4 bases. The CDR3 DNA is TGTGCCAGCAGTCCGGACAGGCGGCCGAATCAGCCCCAGCATTTT. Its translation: CASSPDRRPNQPQHF.

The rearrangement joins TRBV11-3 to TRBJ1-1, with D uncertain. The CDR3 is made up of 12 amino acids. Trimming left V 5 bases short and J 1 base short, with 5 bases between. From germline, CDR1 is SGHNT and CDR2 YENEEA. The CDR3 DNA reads TGTGCCAGCAGCCGCACGAACACTGAAGCTTTCTTT. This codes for CASSRTNTEAFF.

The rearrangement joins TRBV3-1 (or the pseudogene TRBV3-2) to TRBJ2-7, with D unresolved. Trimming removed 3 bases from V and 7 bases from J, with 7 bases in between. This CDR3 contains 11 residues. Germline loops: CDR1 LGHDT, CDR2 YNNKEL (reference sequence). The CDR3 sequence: CASSQTWEQYF. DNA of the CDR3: TGTGCCAGCAGCCAGACCTGGGAGCAGTACTTC.

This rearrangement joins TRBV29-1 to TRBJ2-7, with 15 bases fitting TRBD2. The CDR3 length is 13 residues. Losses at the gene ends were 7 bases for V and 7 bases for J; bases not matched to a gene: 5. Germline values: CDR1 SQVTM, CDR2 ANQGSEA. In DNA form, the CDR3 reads TGCAGCGCCGGACTAGCGGGGGGGCAAGAGCAGTACTTC. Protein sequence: CSAGLAGGQEQYF.

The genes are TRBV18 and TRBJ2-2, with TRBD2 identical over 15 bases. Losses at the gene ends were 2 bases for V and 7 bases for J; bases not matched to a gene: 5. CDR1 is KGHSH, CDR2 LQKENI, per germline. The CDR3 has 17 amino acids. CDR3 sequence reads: CASSPRTSGGAFGELFF. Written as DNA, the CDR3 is TGTGCCAGCTCACCAAGGACTAGCGGGGGGGCCTTCGGGGAGCTGTTTTTT.

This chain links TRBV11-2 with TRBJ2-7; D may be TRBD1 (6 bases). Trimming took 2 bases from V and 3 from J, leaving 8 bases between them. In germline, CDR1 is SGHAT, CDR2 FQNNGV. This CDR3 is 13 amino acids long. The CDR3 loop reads CASSLTGIYEQYF. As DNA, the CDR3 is TGTGCCAGCAGCTTAACAGGGATCTACGAGCAGTACTTC.

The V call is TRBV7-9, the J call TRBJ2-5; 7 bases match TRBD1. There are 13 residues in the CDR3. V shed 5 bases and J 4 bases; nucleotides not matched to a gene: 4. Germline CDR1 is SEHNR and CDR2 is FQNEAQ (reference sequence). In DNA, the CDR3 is TGTGCCAGCAGCCCGACAGGGTTAGAGACCCAGTACTTC. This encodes CASSPTGLETQYF.

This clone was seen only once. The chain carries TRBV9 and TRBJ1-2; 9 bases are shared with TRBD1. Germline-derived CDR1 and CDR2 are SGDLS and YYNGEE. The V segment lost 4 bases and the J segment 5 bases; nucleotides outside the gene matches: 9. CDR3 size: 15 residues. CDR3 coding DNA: TGTGCCAGCAGCTCCCCGGGACAGGGAGTTTATGGCTACACCTTC. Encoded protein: CASSSPGQGVYGYTF.

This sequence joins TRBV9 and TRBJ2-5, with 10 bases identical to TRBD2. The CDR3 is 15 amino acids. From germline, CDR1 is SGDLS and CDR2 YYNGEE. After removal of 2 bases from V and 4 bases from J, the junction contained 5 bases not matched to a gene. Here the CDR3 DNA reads TGTGCCAGCAGCGTCGCAGCGGGGGGGCGAGAGACCCAGTACTTC. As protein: CASSVAAGGRETQYF.

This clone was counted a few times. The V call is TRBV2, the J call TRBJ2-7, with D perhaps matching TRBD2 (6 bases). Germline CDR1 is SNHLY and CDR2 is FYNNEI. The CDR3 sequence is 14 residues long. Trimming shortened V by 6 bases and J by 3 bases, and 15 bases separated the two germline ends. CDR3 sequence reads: CASSGAEGSYEQYF. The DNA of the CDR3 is TGTGCCAGCAGCGGGGCGGAGGGGAGCTACGAGCAGTACTTC.

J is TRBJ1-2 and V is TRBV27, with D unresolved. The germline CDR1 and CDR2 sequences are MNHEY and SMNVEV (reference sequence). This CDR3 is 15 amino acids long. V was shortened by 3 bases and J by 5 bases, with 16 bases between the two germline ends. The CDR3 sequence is CASSFVGENAYGYTF. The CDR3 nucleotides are TGTGCCAGCAGTTTTGTCGGGGAAAATGCGTATGGCTACACCTTC.